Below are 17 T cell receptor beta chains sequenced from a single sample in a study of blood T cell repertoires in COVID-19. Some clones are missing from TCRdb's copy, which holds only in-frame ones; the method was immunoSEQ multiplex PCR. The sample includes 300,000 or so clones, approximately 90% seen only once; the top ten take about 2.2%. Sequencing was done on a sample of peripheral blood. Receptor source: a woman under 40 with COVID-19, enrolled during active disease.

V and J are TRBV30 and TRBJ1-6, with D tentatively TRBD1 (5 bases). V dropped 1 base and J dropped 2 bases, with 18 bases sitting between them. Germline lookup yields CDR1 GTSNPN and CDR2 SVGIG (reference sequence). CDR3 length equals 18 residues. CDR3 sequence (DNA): TGTGCCTGGAGTGGGGGGGGAGGTGAAAAGACCTATAATTCACCCCTCCACTTT. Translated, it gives CAWSGGGGEKTYNSPLHF.

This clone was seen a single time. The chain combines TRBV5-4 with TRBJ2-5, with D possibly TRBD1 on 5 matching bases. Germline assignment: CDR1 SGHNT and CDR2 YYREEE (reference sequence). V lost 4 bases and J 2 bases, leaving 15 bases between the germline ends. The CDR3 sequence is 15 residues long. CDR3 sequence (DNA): TGTGCCAGCAGCCCACCACCGACAGAACAAGAGACCCAGTACTTC. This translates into CASSPPPTEQETQYF.

Here the CDR3 DNA reads TGTGCCAGCAGCTTTTACGGGACAGATAATTACGAGCAGTACTTC. Protein product: CASSFYGTDNYEQYF. The rearrangement joins TRBV7-2 to TRBJ2-7, with 7 nucleotides matching TRBD1. Germline trimming cut 3 bases from V and 4 bases from J; bases unmatched to any gene: 9. CDR1 is SGHTA and CDR2 is FQGNSA in the germline V gene. This CDR3 spans 15 amino acids.

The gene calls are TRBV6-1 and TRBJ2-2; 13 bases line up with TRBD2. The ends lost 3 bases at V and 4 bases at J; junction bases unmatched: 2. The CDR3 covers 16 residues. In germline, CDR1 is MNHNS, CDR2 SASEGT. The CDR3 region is CASSDGLAGVTGELFF. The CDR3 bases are TGTGCCAGCAGTGACGGACTAGCGGGAGTCACCGGGGAGCTGTTTTTT.

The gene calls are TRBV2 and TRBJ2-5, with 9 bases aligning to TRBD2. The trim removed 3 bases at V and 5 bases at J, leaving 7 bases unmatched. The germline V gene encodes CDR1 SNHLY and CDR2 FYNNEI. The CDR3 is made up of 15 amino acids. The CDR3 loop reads CASSDRGRAVETQYF. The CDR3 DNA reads TGTGCCAGCAGTGATCGCGGGAGGGCCGTCGAGACCCAGTACTTC. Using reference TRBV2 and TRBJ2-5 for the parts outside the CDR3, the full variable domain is EPEVTQTPSHQVTQMGQEVILRCVPISNHLYFYWYRQILGQKVEFLVSFYNNEISEKSEIFDDQFSVERPDGSNFTLKIRSTKLEDSAMYFCASSDRGRAVETQYFGPGTRLLVL.

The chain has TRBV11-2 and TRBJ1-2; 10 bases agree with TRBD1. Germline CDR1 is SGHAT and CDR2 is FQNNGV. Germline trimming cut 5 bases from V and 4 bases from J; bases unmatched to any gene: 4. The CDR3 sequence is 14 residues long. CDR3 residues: CASSGTGELYGYTF. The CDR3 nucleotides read TGTGCCAGCAGCGGGACAGGGGAACTCTATGGCTACACCTTC. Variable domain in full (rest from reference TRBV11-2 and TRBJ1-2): EAGVAQSPRYKIIEKRQSVAFWCNPISGHATLYWYQQILGQGPKLLIQFQNNGVVDDSQLPKDRFSAERLKGVDSTLKIQPAKLEDSAVYLCASSGTGELYGYTFGSGTRLTVV.

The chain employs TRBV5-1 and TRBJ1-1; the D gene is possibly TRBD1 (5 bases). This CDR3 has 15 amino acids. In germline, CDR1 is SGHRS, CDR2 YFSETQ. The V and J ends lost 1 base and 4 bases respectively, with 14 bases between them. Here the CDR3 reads CASSLIGQGITEAFF. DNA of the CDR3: TGCGCCAGCAGCTTGATAGGCCAGGGAATCACTGAAGCTTTCTTT. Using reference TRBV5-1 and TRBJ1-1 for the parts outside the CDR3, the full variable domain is KAGVTQTPRYLIKTRGQQVTLSCSPISGHRSVSWYQQTPGQGLQFLFEYFSETQRNKGNFPGRFSGRQFSNSRSEMNVSTLELGDSALYLCASSLIGQGITEAFFGQGTRLTVV.

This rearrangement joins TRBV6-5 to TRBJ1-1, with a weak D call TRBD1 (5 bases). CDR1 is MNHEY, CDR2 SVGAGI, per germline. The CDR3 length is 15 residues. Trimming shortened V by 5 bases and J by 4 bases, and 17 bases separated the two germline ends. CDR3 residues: CASSPGDLGGTEAFF. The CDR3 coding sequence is TGTGCCAGCAGTCCGGGGGACCTTGGCGGCACTGAAGCTTTCTTT.

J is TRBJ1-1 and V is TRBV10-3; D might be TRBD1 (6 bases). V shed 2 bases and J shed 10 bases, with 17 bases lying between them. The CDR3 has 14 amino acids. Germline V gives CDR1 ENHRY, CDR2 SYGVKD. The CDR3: CAISEPDRPRGAFF. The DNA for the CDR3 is TGTGCCATCAGTGAGCCGGACAGACCTAGAGGAGCTTTCTTT.

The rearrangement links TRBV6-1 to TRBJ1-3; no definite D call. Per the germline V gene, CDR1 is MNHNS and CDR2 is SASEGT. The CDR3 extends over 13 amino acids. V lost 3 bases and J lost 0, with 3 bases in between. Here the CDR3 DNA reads TGTGCCAGCAGTGACAGCTCTGGAAACACCATATATTTT. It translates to CASSDSSGNTIYF.

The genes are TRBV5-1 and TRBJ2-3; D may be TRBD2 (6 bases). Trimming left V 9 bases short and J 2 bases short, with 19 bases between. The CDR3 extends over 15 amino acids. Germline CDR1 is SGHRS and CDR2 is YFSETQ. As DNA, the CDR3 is TGCGCCACCACGTGGGGTAGCGGCTTCACAGATACGCAGTATTTT. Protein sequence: CATTWGSGFTDTQYF.

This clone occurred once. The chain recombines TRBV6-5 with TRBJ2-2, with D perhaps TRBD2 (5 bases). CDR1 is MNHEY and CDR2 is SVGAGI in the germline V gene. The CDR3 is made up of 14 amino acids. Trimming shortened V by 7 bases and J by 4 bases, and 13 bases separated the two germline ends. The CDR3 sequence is CASNSRGGTGELFF. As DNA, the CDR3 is TGTGCCAGCAATAGTCGGGGTGGCACCGGGGAGCTGTTTTTT.

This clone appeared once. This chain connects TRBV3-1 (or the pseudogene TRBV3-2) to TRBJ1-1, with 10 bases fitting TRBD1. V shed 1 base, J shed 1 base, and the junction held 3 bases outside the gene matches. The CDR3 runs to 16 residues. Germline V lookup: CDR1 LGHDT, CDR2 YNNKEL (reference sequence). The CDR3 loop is CASSQGRTGGNTEAFF. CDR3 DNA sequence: TGTGCCAGCAGCCAAGGTCGGACAGGGGGGAACACTGAAGCTTTCTTT.

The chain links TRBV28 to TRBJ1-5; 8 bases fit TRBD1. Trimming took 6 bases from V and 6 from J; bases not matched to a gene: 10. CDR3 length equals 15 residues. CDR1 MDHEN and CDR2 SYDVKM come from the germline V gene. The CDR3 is CASSQDRVKGQPQHF. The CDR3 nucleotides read TGTGCCAGCAGCCAGGACAGGGTGAAGGGTCAGCCCCAGCATTTT.

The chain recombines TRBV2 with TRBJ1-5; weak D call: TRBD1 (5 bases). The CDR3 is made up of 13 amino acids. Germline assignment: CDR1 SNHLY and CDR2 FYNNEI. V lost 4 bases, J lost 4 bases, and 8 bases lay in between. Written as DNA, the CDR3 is TGTGCCAGCAGTGCTACAGGAAATCAGCCCCAGCATTTT. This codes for CASSATGNQPQHF.

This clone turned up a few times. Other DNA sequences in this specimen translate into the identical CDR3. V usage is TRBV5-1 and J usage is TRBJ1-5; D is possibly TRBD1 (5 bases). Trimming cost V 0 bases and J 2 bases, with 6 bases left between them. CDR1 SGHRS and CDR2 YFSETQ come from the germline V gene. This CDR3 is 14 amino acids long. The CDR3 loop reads CASSLEGGNQPQHF. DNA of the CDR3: TGCGCCAGCAGCTTGGAAGGGGGCAATCAGCCCCAGCATTTT.

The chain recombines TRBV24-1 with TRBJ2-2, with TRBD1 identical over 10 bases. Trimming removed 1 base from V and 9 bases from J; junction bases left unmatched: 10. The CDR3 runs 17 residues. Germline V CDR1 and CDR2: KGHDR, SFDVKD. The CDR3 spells CATSDFYPLGQGWELFF. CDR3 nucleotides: TGTGCCACCAGTGATTTCTACCCTTTGGGACAGGGGTGGGAGCTGTTTTTT.